This is a list of T cell receptor beta chains from one sample in a study of shared clonotypes between healthy human individuals. Profiled with immunoSEQ multiplex PCR; TCRdb holds only in-frame clones, not every one. The sample contains some 1.5 million clones, roughly 95% of which appear only once. Sequencing used naive CD4+ T cells sorted from blood. These receptors were obtained from a man aged 25-45 years in good health. CDR3s include the opening cysteine and the closing phenylalanine or tryptophan. Fields, in order: CDR3 protein, CDR3 DNA, D gene, J gene, V gene, clone size. The D gene is left open where the match is weak. Rows give clone size only sometimes, using once, few, many, or a class for an expanded clone.

CASSGRDLDYEQYF,TGTGCCAGCAGCGGCCGGGACTTGGACTACGAGCAGTACTTC,NA,TRBJ2-7,TRBV9,NA
CAISLGSEAGEQYF,TGTGCCATCAGTTTAGGATCAGAAGCCGGCGAGCAGTACTTC,NA,TRBJ2-7,TRBV10-3,NA
CASSWGLFYEQYF,TGCGCCAGCAGCTGGGGACTATTCTACGAGCAGTACTTC,TRBD2,TRBJ2-7,TRBV5-1,NA
CASSLALTGGMGDEQFF,TGTGCCAGCAGCTTAGCGCTGACGGGAGGGATGGGGGATGAGCAGTTCTTC,TRBD2,TRBJ2-1,TRBV7-9,NA
CSVVYSGSLSDYNEQFF,TGCAGCGTTGTGTACAGCGGGAGTTTGTCAGACTACAATGAGCAGTTCTTC,TRBD2,TRBJ2-1,TRBV29-1,NA
CASKIAGGSEQYF,TGTGCCAGCAAAATAGCGGGAGGGAGCGAGCAGTACTTC,TRBD2,TRBJ2-7,TRBV6-5,NA
CASSLPTLEQETQYF,TGTGCCAGCAGTTTGCCGACTCTCGAACAAGAGACCCAGTACTTC,NA,TRBJ2-5,TRBV28,NA
CASSIGGVGNQPQHF,TGTGCCAGTAGTATAGGAGGCGTGGGCAATCAGCCCCAGCATTTT,NA,TRBJ1-5,TRBV19,once
CASRKDTGELFF,TGCGCCAGCAGAAAGGACACCGGGGAGCTGTTTTTT,NA,TRBJ2-2,TRBV10-1,few
CASSPLPRAVYNEQFF,TGTGCCAGCAGTCCCCTCCCCCGGGCAGTATACAATGAGCAGTTCTTC,NA,TRBJ2-1,TRBV28,NA
CASSEGFRGYTEAFF,TGTGCCAGCAGTGAGGGGTTCAGGGGATACACTGAAGCTTTCTTT,NA,TRBJ1-1,TRBV2,once
CASSLGTGTYEQYF,TGCGCCAGCAGCTTGGGTACCGGGACCTACGAGCAGTACTTC,NA,TRBJ2-7,TRBV5-1,NA
CASSLGPGQYNQPQHF,TGCGCCAGCAGCTTGGGCCCGGGACAGTACAATCAGCCCCAGCATTTT,TRBD1,TRBJ1-5,TRBV5-1,NA
CASAVGGVGADTQYF,TGTGCCAGTGCGGTCGGAGGGGTTGGGGCAGATACGCAGTATTTT,NA,TRBJ2-3,TRBV19,NA
CASSPRVPGELFF,TGTGCCAGCTCACCACGGGTCCCCGGGGAGCTGTTTTTT,NA,TRBJ2-2,TRBV18,NA
CASSQGDLRGANPTDTQYF,TGCGCCAGCAGCCAGGGGGATCTTAGGGGAGCCAACCCCACAGATACGCAGTATTTT,NA,TRBJ2-3,TRBV4-1,NA
CASSPDRGSYNEQFF,TGTGCCAGCAGTCCCGACAGGGGTTCTTACAATGAGCAGTTCTTC,TRBD1,TRBJ2-1,TRBV27,NA
CASSLVAATYNEQFF,TGTGCCAGCAGCTTGGTAGCGGCTACCTACAATGAGCAGTTCTTC,NA,TRBJ2-1,TRBV5-6,NA
CASSLSSGMDNQPQHF,TGTGCCAGCAGCTTAAGTTCCGGGATGGACAATCAGCCCCAGCATTTT,NA,TRBJ1-5,TRBV7-6,NA
CASSIRGADTQYF,TGTGCCAGCAGCATAAGGGGGGCAGATACGCAGTATTTT,NA,TRBJ2-3,TRBV9,NA
CASSSVFTGELFF,TGTGCCAGCAGCTCAGTTTTCACCGGGGAGCTGTTTTTT,NA,TRBJ2-2,TRBV7-8,NA
CASSDEGSGQYEQYF,TGTGCCAGCAGTGACGAGGGTAGCGGGCAGTACGAGCAGTACTTC,TRBD2,TRBJ2-7,TRBV2,NA
CASSFLASSGANVLTF,TGTGCCAGCAGCTTTTTGGCTAGCTCTGGGGCCAACGTCCTGACTTTC,NA,TRBJ2-6,TRBV5-4,NA
CASSPRTDTQYF,TGTGCCAGCAGCCCTCGCACAGATACGCAGTATTTT,NA,TRBJ2-3,TRBV2,NA
CASSYTDSWQETQYF,TGTGCCAGCAGTTATACGGACAGCTGGCAAGAGACCCAGTACTTC,NA,TRBJ2-5,TRBV6-5,NA
CASSTLPGQSSYEQYF,TGTGCCAGTAGTACCCTACCGGGACAGAGCTCCTACGAGCAGTACTTC,TRBD1,TRBJ2-7,TRBV19,NA
CASSLYRPEETQYF,TGTGCCAGCAGCTTGTACAGGCCCGAAGAGACCCAGTACTTC,NA,TRBJ2-5,TRBV5-5,NA
CASSLNRRSEAFF,TGTGCCAGCAGTTTAAACAGGCGATCCGAAGCTTTCTTT,NA,TRBJ1-1,TRBV28,NA
CASSWDGSVNTEAFF,TGTGCCAGCAGTTGGGACGGTTCGGTGAACACTGAAGCTTTCTTT,NA,TRBJ1-1,TRBV9,NA
CASSYRQGNTEAFF,TGTGCCAGCAGCTACCGACAGGGGAACACTGAAGCTTTCTTT,TRBD1,TRBJ1-1,TRBV7-9,NA
CASSPGGYRGQLLGYGYTF,TGTGCCAGCAGCCCGGGCGGGTACAGGGGTCAACTGCTGGGATATGGCTACACCTTC,TRBD1,TRBJ1-2,TRBV7-2,NA
CASSTWTGTDTQYF,TGTGCCAGTAGTACCTGGACAGGCACAGATACGCAGTATTTT,NA,TRBJ2-3,TRBV19,NA
CASSEPGHQREQYF,TGCGCCAGCAGTGAGCCGGGACACCAAAGGGAGCAGTACTTC,NA,TRBJ2-7,TRBV10-2,once
CASSFHREEAFF,TGTGCCAGCAGCTTTCACAGGGAAGAAGCTTTCTTT,NA,TRBJ1-1,TRBV11-2,NA
CASSVAGGRSYNEQFF,TGTGCCAGCAGCGTAGCGGGCGGACGCTCCTACAATGAGCAGTTCTTC,NA,TRBJ2-1,TRBV9,NA
CASSLVTAAYTEQFF,TGCGCCAGCAGCTTGGTGACGGCCGCCTACACTGAGCAGTTCTTC,NA,TRBJ2-1,TRBV5-1,NA
CASSSTLAAATDTQYF,TGTGCCAGCAGCTCCACCCTAGCGGCCGCGACAGATACGCAGTATTTT,TRBD2,TRBJ2-3,TRBV11-2,NA
CASSVVGAGVGETQYF,TGTGCCAGCAGCGTAGTAGGAGCGGGAGTCGGAGAGACCCAGTACTTC,TRBD2,TRBJ2-5,TRBV9,NA
CASSPTSGRVAYEQYF,TGTGCCAGCAGTCCCACTAGCGGGAGGGTCGCCTACGAGCAGTACTTC,TRBD2,TRBJ2-7,TRBV28,NA
CASRQRGSTEAFF,TGTGCCAGCAGACAAAGAGGGAGCACTGAAGCTTTCTTT,NA,TRBJ1-1,TRBV27,NA
CASSPRLTGTDTQYF,TGTGCCAGCTCACCACGACTCACCGGCACAGATACGCAGTATTTT,NA,TRBJ2-3,TRBV18,NA
CASSDGGASQPQHF,TGTGCCAGCTCCGATGGGGGGGCGAGTCAGCCCCAGCATTTT,NA,TRBJ1-5,TRBV18,NA
CASSPDRGNEKLFF,TGTGCCAGCAGTCCGGACAGGGGAAATGAAAAACTGTTTTTT,TRBD1,TRBJ1-4,TRBV2,NA
CASSPTGGPYEQYF,TGTGCCAGCAGCCCCACCGGCGGACCCTACGAGCAGTACTTC,NA,TRBJ2-7,TRBV7-2,NA
CASSLETGANSPLHF,TGTGCCAGCAGCTTGGAGACAGGGGCCAATTCACCCCTCCACTTT,TRBD1,TRBJ1-6,TRBV5-5,NA
CAIKDRLSYNEQFF,TGTGCCATCAAGGACCGACTCTCCTACAATGAGCAGTTCTTC,NA,TRBJ2-1,TRBV10-3,NA
CASSLVVGTRSEAFF,TGTGCCAGCAGCTTAGTAGTCGGGACTCGGTCTGAAGCTTTCTTT,NA,TRBJ1-1,TRBV7-2,NA
CASSPQNRGLLDEQYF,TGTGCCAGCTCACCGCAAAACAGGGGGCTGCTGGACGAGCAGTACTTC,TRBD1,TRBJ2-7,TRBV18,NA
CASSPRVGHAYQPQHF,TGTGCCAGCAGTCCCCGGGTGGGGCACGCTTATCAGCCCCAGCATTTT,NA,TRBJ1-5,TRBV28,NA
CASIPQTLYGYTF,TGTGCCAGCATTCCGCAGACACTCTATGGCTACACCTTC,NA,TRBJ1-2,TRBV2,NA
CASSPLRGAPAEAFF,TGTGCCAGCTCACCACTTCGGGGGGCGCCAGCTGAAGCTTTCTTT,NA,TRBJ1-1,TRBV18,NA
CASSSAWASLYEQYF,TGTGCCAGCAGCTCCGCCTGGGCCTCTCTCTACGAGCAGTACTTC,NA,TRBJ2-7,TRBV28,NA
CASRAQTGAENTEAFF,TGTGCCAGTAGAGCCCAGACAGGGGCGGAGAACACTGAAGCTTTCTTT,TRBD1,TRBJ1-1,TRBV19,NA
CASSLRGIYGYTF,TGTGCCAGCAGCTTAAGGGGGATCTATGGCTACACCTTC,NA,TRBJ1-2,TRBV7-9,NA
CASTREASSYEQYF,TGTGCCAGCACACGGGAGGCGAGCTCCTACGAGCAGTACTTC,TRBD2,TRBJ2-7,TRBV18,once
CASRAPGLANYEQYF,TGTGCCAGCAGAGCACCGGGACTAGCGAACTACGAGCAGTACTTC,TRBD2,TRBJ2-7,TRBV28,NA
CASSSSRTGEIAQHF,TGTGCCAGCAGTTCCTCGAGGACAGGAGAAATAGCCCAGCATTTT,TRBD1,TRBJ1-5,TRBV27,few
CASSLSSVSYEQYF,TGCGCCAGCAGCTTGTCATCGGTTTCGTACGAGCAGTACTTC,NA,TRBJ2-7,TRBV5-1,once
CASSRFTEAFF,TGTGCCTCCAGCCGGTTCACTGAAGCTTTCTTT,NA,TRBJ1-1,TRBV6-1,NA